The present T cell receptor beta chain was sequenced within a study of shared T cell receptors in the human thymus. V was pared by 2 bases and J by 2 bases, with 0 bases of the junction left unmatched. The germline gives CDR1 ENHRY, CDR2 SYGVKD. This CDR3 has 15 residues. Only in-frame clones appear in the TCRdb table, and some are missing; sequencing was by immunoSEQ multiplex PCR. In the table there are some 660,000 clones, more than 70% of which are singletons. This clone was picked up one time. The same specimen was also included in a second study, on human thymus T cells. That source reports: Serving as donors were healthy Finnish infants, each of whom was having open corrective surgery for congenital heart defects. Corrective heart surgery yielded the resections from which the thymus tissue came. Blood and thymic repertoires both appeared biased in V and J gene usage. Related research examined unrelated individuals and reported that their thymic repertoires overlapped highly.

The sequence came from a boy under two years old with a congenital heart defect. The chain joins TRBV10-3 to TRBJ2-1; 10 bases are shared with TRBD2. Source material: thymocytes. CDR3: CAISESGRAYNEQFF. The CDR3 bases are TGTGCCATCAGTGAGAGCGGGAGGGCCTACAATGAGCAGTTCTTC.